One and the same sample provided the 15 T cell receptor beta chains below, sequenced in a study of CD8 T cells in Susac syndrome. RNA in amounts of 0.5 to 1 ug was reverse transcribed with random hexamers. TCRdb analysed the immunoSEQ multiplex PCR reads with MiXCR anew, one entry per CDR3 protein. Seen here are roughly 220,000 distinct CDR3 sequences, around 93% observed once, and the top ten hold approximately 0.15%. The sequencing input was CD4+ T cells from PBMCs. Receptors were obtained from a human donor with Susac syndrome.

V usage is TRBV7-2 and J usage is TRBJ1-2; the match to TRBD1 covers 7 bases. V lost 5 bases to trimming and J lost 2 bases; unmatched junction nucleotides: 11. The CDR3 covers 16 residues. The V gene's germline CDR1 is SGHTA and CDR2 FQGNSA. The CDR3 sequence is CASSGVPGQLNYGYTF. In nucleotides, the CDR3 is TGTGCCAGCAGCGGCGTACCGGGACAGCTAAACTATGGCTACACCTTC.

V is TRBV12-3 or TRBV12-4 and J is TRBJ2-3; unclear D gene. There are 14 residues in the CDR3. Trimming stripped 7 bases from V and 0 bases from J, with 11 bases between. The CDR3 nucleotides are TGTGCCAGCATACCCCCGGGTAGCACAGATACGCAGTATTTT. Its translation: CASIPPGSTDTQYF.

The chain couples TRBV20-1 to TRBJ1-5; TRBD1 might be the D (6 bases). There are 12 residues in the CDR3. V lost 6 bases and J 3 bases, leaving 9 bases between the germline ends. Germline CDR1 is DFQATT and CDR2 is SNEGSKA (reference sequence). DNA for the CDR3: TGCAGTGCCAACAGGGTCAATCAGCCCCAGCATTTT. Its translation: CSANRVNQPQHF.

This chain links TRBV15 with TRBJ1-6, with D unclear. Trimming cost V 0 bases and J 7 bases, with 19 bases left between them. This CDR3 is built from 18 residues. Per germline, CDR1 LNHNV and CDR2 YYDKDF (reference sequence). As DNA, the CDR3 is TGTGCCACCAGCAGAGATAGACAAGGACTCCTATTGAATTCACCCCTCCACTTT. As protein: CATSRDRQGLLLNSPLHF.

The V gene is TRBV20-1, the J gene TRBJ2-7, with TRBD1 as a possible D gene (5 bases). In germline, CDR1 is DFQATT, CDR2 SNEGSKA (reference sequence). The CDR3 is 13 residues long. Trimming removed 0 bases from V and 2 bases from J, with 8 bases in between. CDR3 sequence: CSARDGRAYEQYF. The CDR3 nucleotides read TGCAGTGCTAGAGACGGCAGGGCCTACGAGCAGTACTTC.

V gene TRBV6-2 or TRBV6-3 combines with J gene TRBJ1-5; a weak D match, TRBD1 (5 bases). The length of the CDR3 is 14 residues. The germline V gene has CDR1 MNHEY and CDR2 SVGEGT. V shed 5 bases and J shed 11 bases, with 19 bases lying between them. CDR3 nucleotide sequence: TGTGCCAGCAGTCCGCCGCAGGGAGGAAGGACCCAGCATTTT. Residues: CASSPPQGGRTQHF.

The chain links TRBV7-3 to TRBJ2-1; D unclear. The ends were cut back, 2 bases at V and 3 bases at J, with 11 bases in the middle. Germline V gene sequence: CDR1 SGHTA, CDR2 FQGTGA. The CDR3 is 15 amino acids. For the CDR3, the DNA is TGTGCCAGCAGCTTAGATAGCTTGGACTACAATGAGCAGTTCTTC. This encodes CASSLDSLDYNEQFF.

This clonotype is a singleton in its sample. The chain links TRBV12-3 or TRBV12-4 to TRBJ1-6, with D perhaps matching TRBD1 (5 bases). The CDR3 contains 15 residues. V lost 4 bases to trimming and J lost 8 bases, with 15 bases between them. The CDR3 sequence is CASSYRGTVDSPLHF. CDR3 in DNA: TGTGCCAGCAGTTATCGAGGGACCGTGGATTCACCCCTCCACTTT.

The rearrangement uses TRBV20-1 and TRBJ2-3, with TRBD1 matching over 11 bases. CDR3 length: 17 amino acids. The J segment lost 2 bases and the V segment lost 6 bases, leaving 13 bases of the junction unmatched. CDR1 and CDR2 from the germline V gene are DFQATT and SNEGSKA (reference sequence). The CDR3 nucleotides read TGCAGTGCCCTAGAGACCCGGACAGGGGGCCTCACAGATACGCAGTATTTT. This encodes CSALETRTGGLTDTQYF.

V is TRBV12-3 or TRBV12-4 and J is TRBJ2-1; 7 bases map to TRBD2. Losses at the gene ends were 3 bases for V and 5 bases for J; bases not matched to a gene: 13. The CDR3 length is 17 residues. DNA for the CDR3: TGTGCCAGCAGTTTTAACCGGCTAGCGGACCTCAACAATGAGCAGTTCTTC. Encoded protein: CASSFNRLADLNNEQFF.

The V gene is TRBV2, the J gene TRBJ2-7, with D perhaps assigned TRBD1 or TRBD2 (5 bases each). The CDR3 covers 12 residues. V was shortened by 10 bases and J by 2 bases, with 12 bases between the two germline ends. Germline V gene lookup returns CDR1 SNHLY and CDR2 FYNNEI. The CDR3 DNA sequence: TGTGCCACCCGGGGCGGAACCTACGAGCAGTACTTC. Protein sequence: CATRGGTYEQYF.

The J gene is TRBJ2-7, the V gene TRBV12-3 or TRBV12-4; the D gene is possibly TRBD2 (6 bases). The CDR3 is 16 residues long. V lost 2 bases and J lost 2, with 16 bases in between. The CDR3 DNA is TGTGCCAGCAGTTTAACTCGGGACTCCGGGGCCTACGAGCAGTACTTC. Translating gives CASSLTRDSGAYEQYF.

The chain has TRBV29-1 and TRBJ1-1; D gene ambiguous. V shed 6 bases and J shed 0 bases, with 17 bases lying between them. The CDR3 has 15 residues. Per germline, CDR1 SQVTM and CDR2 ANQGSEA. The CDR3 nucleotides read TGCAGCGTCGCCTTGGACGAGAGGCTGAACACTGAAGCTTTCTTT. Amino acid sequence: CSVALDERLNTEAFF.

This chain joins TRBV18 and TRBJ1-2, with D maybe TRBD1 (5 bases). V was pared by 8 bases and J by 2 bases, with 12 bases between. The CDR3 length is 13 residues. Germline CDR1 reads KGHSH; CDR2 reads LQKENI. CDR3 loop: CASHRGQNYGYTF. CDR3 nucleotides: TGTGCCAGCCACCGGGGCCAGAACTATGGCTACACCTTC.

The V call is TRBV3-1, the J call TRBJ1-2; a possible D gene is TRBD1 (6 bases). The CDR3 sequence is 13 residues long. Per germline, CDR1 LGHDT and CDR2 YNNKEL (reference sequence). Trimming shortened V by 1 base and J by 8 bases, and 11 bases separated the two germline ends. The CDR3 DNA is TGTGCCAGCAGCCAAGTGGGGGCGTGGGGCTACACCTTC. It specifies CASSQVGAWGYTF.